Below, 11 T cell receptor beta chains from the same sample are listed, as sequenced in a study of blood T cell repertoires in COVID-19. Measured with immunoSEQ multiplex PCR; TCRdb has only the in-frame clones, and not every one. The sample consists of a few hundred thousand clones, around 81% of them appearing once. The source material was PBMCs or T cells enriched from blood (not recorded which). Receptor source: a man aged 50 to 60 who had recovered from COVID-19.

The CDR3 DNA reads as TGTGCCAGCAGTCCAATCACAGATACGCAGTATTTT. Its translation: CASSPITDTQYF. The V call is TRBV12-3 or TRBV12-4, the J call TRBJ2-3; D is uncertain. V was trimmed by 5 bases and J by 2 bases, leaving 5 bases between them. There are 12 residues in the CDR3.

The chain combines TRBV7-2 with TRBJ2-3; the D gene is possibly TRBD1 (5 bases). The CDR3 is 17 residues long. Germline values: CDR1 SGHTA, CDR2 FQGNSA. V was trimmed by 1 base and J by 4 bases, leaving 18 bases between them. This CDR3 is CASSLEAFPKGADTQYF. DNA for the CDR3: TGTGCCAGCAGCTTAGAAGCGTTCCCCAAAGGGGCAGATACGCAGTATTTT.

This clone was detected only once. V usage is TRBV27 and J usage is TRBJ2-6, with TRBD2 matching 7 bases. The V segment lost 5 bases and the J segment 1 base; nucleotides outside the gene matches: 5. Germline values: CDR1 MNHEY, CDR2 SMNVEV (reference sequence). This CDR3 comprises 16 residues. Here the CDR3 reads CASSGGETSGANVLTF. In DNA form, the CDR3 reads TGTGCCAGCAGTGGGGGGGAAACTTCTGGGGCCAACGTCCTGACTTTC.

The CDR3 spells CASSPTGSLGGYTF. CDR3 DNA: TGTGCCAGCAGCCCCACAGGGTCCTTGGGGGGCTACACCTTC. The rearrangement joins TRBV7-3 to TRBJ1-2, with D possibly matching TRBD1 (6 bases). Germline lookup yields CDR1 SGHTA and CDR2 FQGTGA. This CDR3 contains 14 residues. V lost 5 bases to trimming and J lost 8 bases, with 18 bases between them.

The gene calls are TRBV19 and TRBJ1-5; D perhaps matches TRBD1 (6 bases). CDR3 length: 14 residues. The germline V and J ends were trimmed by 3 bases and 3 bases, with 9 bases remaining between them. Germline-derived CDR1 and CDR2 are LNHDA and SQIVND (reference sequence). The CDR3 DNA reads TGTGCCAGTAGTATGGCAGGGGACAATCAGCCCCAGCATTTT. As protein: CASSMAGDNQPQHF.

The chain links TRBV18 to TRBJ2-1; D might be TRBD2 (6 bases). CDR1 is KGHSH and CDR2 is LQKENI in the germline V gene. This CDR3 region has 12 residues. V shed 9 bases and J shed 7 bases, with 13 bases lying between them. The CDR3 sequence: CASESGLNEQFF. In DNA form, the CDR3 reads TGTGCCAGTGAAAGCGGGCTAAATGAGCAGTTCTTC.

V and J are TRBV29-1 and TRBJ2-7; 11 nucleotides align to TRBD1. Germline values: CDR1 SQVTM, CDR2 ANQGSEA. With V trimmed by 6 bases and J by 5 bases, 9 bases remained unmatched. The CDR3 sequence is 14 residues long. CDR3 sequence (DNA): TGCAGCGTCGCTCCCGGGACAGGGGGTAACGAGCAGTACTTC. Translation gives CSVAPGTGGNEQYF.

Here the CDR3 reads CASSTLTGPAAYEQYF. CDR3 DNA: TGTGCCAGCAGCACCCTGACAGGGCCGGCTGCCTACGAGCAGTACTTC. The chain employs TRBV11-2 and TRBJ2-7, with 7 bases matching TRBD1. With 5 bases clipped from V and 2 bases from J, the junction kept 12 bases outside the gene matches. Germline lookup yields CDR1 SGHAT and CDR2 FQNNGV. The CDR3 covers 16 residues.

This chain uses TRBV5-1 with TRBJ1-2; D is uncertain. V shed 0 bases and J shed 8 bases, with 8 bases lying between them. Germline-derived CDR1 and CDR2 are SGHRS and YFSETQ. This CDR3 has 12 amino acids. This CDR3 is CASSLGGSGYTF. DNA for the CDR3: TGCGCCAGCAGCTTGGGAGGGTCCGGCTACACCTTC. The full variable domain, with the rest looked up from reference TRBV5-1 and TRBJ1-2, is KAGVTQTPRYLIKTRGQQVTLSCSPISGHRSVSWYQQTPGQGLQFLFEYFSETQRNKGNFPGRFSGRQFSNSRSEMNVSTLELGDSALYLCASSLGGSGYTFGSGTRLTVV.

The V and J genes are TRBV12-3 or TRBV12-4 and TRBJ1-3; D is perhaps TRBD1 (6 bases). Trimming stripped 5 bases from V and 9 bases from J, with 14 bases between. The CDR3 sequence is 13 residues long. The CDR3 DNA reads as TGTGCCAGCAGTCAGACAGGTCCGGGCACCATATATTTT. Amino acids: CASSQTGPGTIYF.

The chain employs TRBV7-9 and TRBJ2-1; 7 bases line up with TRBD1. CDR3 length: 15 amino acids. Per the germline V gene, CDR1 is SEHNR and CDR2 is FQNEAQ (reference sequence). The J segment lost 4 bases and the V segment lost 6 bases, leaving 9 bases of the junction unmatched. DNA of the CDR3: TGTGCCAGCAGTCCACAGGGGAAACAATACAATGAGCAGTTCTTC. Amino acids: CASSPQGKQYNEQFF.